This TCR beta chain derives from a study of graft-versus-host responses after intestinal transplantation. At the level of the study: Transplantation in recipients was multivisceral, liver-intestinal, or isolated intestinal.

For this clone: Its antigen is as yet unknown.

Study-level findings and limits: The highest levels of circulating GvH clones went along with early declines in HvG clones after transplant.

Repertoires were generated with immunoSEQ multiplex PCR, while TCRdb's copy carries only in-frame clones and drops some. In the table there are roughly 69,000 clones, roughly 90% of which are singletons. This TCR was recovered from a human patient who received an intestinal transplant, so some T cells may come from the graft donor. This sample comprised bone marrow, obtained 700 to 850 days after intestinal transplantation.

The CDR3 DNA is TGCAGTGCTAGGAGGAACGGGATTCAGTACTTC. Amino acids: CSARRNGIQYF. The rearrangement links TRBV20-1 to TRBJ2-7; the D gene is possibly TRBD2 (5 bases). Looked up from germline, CDR1 is DFQATT and CDR2 is SNEGSKA (reference sequence). V was cut by 3 bases and J by 10 bases, with 13 bases left in between. The CDR3 covers 11 residues.